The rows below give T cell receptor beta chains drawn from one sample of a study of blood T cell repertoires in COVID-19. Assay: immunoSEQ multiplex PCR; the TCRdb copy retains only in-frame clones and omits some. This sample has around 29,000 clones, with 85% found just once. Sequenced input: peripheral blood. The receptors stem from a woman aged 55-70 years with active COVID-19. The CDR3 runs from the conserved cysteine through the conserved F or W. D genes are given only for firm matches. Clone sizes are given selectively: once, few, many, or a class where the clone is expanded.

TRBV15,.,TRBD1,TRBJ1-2,CATSRDRGGYTF,TGTGCCACCTCCCGGGACAGGGGTGGCTACACCTTC
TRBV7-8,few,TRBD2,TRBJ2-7,CASSLRGGLAGEEQYF,TGTGCCAGCAGCTTAAGGGGAGGACTAGCGGGAGAAGAGCAGTACTTC
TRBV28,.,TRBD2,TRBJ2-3,CASSPPTSGRAFGTDTQYF,TGTGCCAGCAGTCCCCCGACTAGCGGGAGGGCCTTTGGCACAGATACGCAGTATTTT
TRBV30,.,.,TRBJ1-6,CAWRISGSSYNSPLHF,TGTGCCTGGAGGATTTCGGGAAGCTCCTATAATTCACCCCTCCACTTT
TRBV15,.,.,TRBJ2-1,CATSRDLKSSYNEQFF,TGTGCCACCAGCAGAGATCTAAAAAGCTCCTACAATGAGCAGTTCTTC
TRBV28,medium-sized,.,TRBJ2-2,CASSFPLWAGVNTGELFF,TGTGCCAGCAGTTTTCCCTTGTGGGCAGGGGTGAACACCGGGGAGCTGTTTTTT
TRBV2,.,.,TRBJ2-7,CASGRGSYEQYF,TGTGCCAGCGGGCGGGGTTCCTACGAGCAGTACTTC
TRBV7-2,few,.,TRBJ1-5,CASSQGRNQPQHF,TGTGCCAGCTCCCAGGGTCGCAATCAGCCCCAGCATTTT
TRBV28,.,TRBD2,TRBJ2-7,CATMTSHGLVSEQYF,TGTGCCACCATGACCAGCCACGGACTAGTCTCCGAGCAGTACTTC
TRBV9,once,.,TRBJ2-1,CASSVREFRGEQFF,TGTGCCAGCAGCGTTCGGGAGTTTAGGGGTGAGCAGTTCTTC
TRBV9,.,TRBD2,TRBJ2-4,CASSDSGRNIQYF,TGTGCCAGCAGCGATAGCGGGAGGAACATTCAGTACTTC
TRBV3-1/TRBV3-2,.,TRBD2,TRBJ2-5,CASSLSSGGAGETQYF,TGTGCCAGCAGCCTCTCTAGCGGGGGGGCCGGGGAGACCCAGTACTTC
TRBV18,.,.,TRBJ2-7,CASSPPLTGSPYEQYF,TGTGCCAGCTCACCACCTCTGACAGGTTCCCCCTACGAGCAGTACTTC
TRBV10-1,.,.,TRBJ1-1,CASSESLGAEAFF,TGCGCCAGCAGTGAGTCGCTCGGAGCTGAAGCTTTCTTT